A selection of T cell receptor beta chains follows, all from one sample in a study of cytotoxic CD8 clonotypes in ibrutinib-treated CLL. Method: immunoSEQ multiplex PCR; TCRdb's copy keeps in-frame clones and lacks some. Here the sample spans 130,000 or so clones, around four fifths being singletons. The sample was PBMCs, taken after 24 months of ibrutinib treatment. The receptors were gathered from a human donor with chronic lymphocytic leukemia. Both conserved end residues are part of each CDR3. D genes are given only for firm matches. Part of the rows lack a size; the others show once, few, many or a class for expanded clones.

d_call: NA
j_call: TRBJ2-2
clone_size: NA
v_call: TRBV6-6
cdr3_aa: CASSYRSVGTGELFF
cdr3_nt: TGTGCCAGCAGTTACCGGTCGGTGGGAACCGGGGAGCTGTTTTTT

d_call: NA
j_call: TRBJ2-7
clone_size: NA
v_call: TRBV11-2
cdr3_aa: CASSLAATAYEQYF
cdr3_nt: TGTGCCAGCAGCTTAGCCGCGACAGCCTACGAGCAGTACTTC

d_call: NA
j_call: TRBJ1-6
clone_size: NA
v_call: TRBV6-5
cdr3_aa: CASSYTTSRGTPLHF
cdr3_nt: TGTGCCAGCAGTTACACCACTTCCAGGGGAACACCCCTCCACTTT

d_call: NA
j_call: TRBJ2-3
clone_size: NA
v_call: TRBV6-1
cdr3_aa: CASSPQVPSTDTQYF
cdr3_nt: TGTGCCAGCAGTCCACAGGTGCCTAGCACAGATACGCAGTATTTT

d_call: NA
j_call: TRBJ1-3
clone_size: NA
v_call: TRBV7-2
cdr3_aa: CASSLIWGLQGNTIYF
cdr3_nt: TGTGCCAGCAGCTTAATTTGGGGGTTGCAGGGAAACACCATATATTTT

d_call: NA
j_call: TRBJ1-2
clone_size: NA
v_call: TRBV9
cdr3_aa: CASSTQTGYGYTF
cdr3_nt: TGTGCCAGCAGCACTCAGACGGGTTATGGCTACACCTTC

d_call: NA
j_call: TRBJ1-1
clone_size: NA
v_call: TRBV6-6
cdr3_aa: CASRPPGTEAFF
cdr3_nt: TGTGCCAGCAGACCGCCGGGGACTGAAGCTTTCTTT

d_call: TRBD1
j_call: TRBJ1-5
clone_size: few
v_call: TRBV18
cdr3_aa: CNNRGNWQPQHF
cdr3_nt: TGTAATAACAGGGGGAACTGGCAGCCCCAGCATTTT

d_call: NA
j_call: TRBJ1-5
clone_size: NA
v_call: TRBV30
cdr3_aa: CAWRGDRSNRPQHF
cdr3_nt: TGTGCCTGGAGGGGTGACAGGAGCAATCGGCCCCAGCATTTT

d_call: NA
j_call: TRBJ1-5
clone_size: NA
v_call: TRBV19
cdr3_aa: CASSMVGQGQPQHF
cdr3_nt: TGTGCCAGTAGTATGGTGGGGCAGGGTCAGCCCCAGCATTTT

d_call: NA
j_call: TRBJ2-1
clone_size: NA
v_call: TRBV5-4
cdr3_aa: CASSLVVTALTDEQFF
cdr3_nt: TGTGCCAGCAGCTTGGTCGTCACCGCCCTAACCGATGAGCAGTTCTTC

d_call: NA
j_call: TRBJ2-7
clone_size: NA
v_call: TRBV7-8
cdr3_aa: CASSGGQGPYEQYF
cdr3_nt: TGTGCCAGCAGCGGGGGGCAGGGACCCTACGAGCAGTACTTC

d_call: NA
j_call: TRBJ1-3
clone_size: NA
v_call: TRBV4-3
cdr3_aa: CASSPRGLGNTIYF
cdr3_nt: TGCGCCAGCAGCCCGCGGGGGTTGGGAAACACCATATATTTT

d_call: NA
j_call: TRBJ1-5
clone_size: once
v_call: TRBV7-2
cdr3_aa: CASSFGRASNQPQHF
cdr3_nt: TGTGCCAGCAGCTTTGGAAGGGCTAGCAATCAGCCCCAGCATTTT

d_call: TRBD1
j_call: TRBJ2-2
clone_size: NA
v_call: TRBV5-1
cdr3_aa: CASSPLNRGLTGELFF
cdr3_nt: TGCGCCAGCAGCCCCCTAAACAGGGGGCTCACCGGGGAGCTGTTTTTT

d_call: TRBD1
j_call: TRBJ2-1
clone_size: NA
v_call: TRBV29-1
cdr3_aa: CSVGTGGYNEQFF
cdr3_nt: TGCAGCGTTGGGACAGGGGGGTACAATGAGCAGTTCTTC

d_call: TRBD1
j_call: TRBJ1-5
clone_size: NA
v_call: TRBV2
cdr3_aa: CASGEQGAGQPQHF
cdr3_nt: TGTGCCAGCGGCGAGCAGGGGGCGGGTCAGCCCCAGCATTTT

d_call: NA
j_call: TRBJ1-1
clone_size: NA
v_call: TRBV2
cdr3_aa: CASSQQGVENTEAFF
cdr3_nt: TGTGCCAGCAGCCAACAGGGTGTAGAGAACACTGAAGCTTTCTTT

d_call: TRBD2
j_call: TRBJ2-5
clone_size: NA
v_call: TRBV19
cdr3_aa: CASSAGLAGGRTQYF
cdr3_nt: TGTGCCAGTAGTGCCGGACTAGCGGGGGGGAGGACCCAGTACTTC

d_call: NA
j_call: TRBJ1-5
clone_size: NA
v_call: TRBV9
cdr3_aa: CASSVDGYSNQPQHF
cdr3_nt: TGTGCCAGCAGCGTAGACGGTTATAGCAATCAGCCCCAGCATTTT

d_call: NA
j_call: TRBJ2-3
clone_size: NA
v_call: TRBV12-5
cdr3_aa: CASGLERTGNTDTQYF
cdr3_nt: TGTGCTAGTGGTTTGGAAAGAACAGGGAACACAGATACGCAGTATTTT

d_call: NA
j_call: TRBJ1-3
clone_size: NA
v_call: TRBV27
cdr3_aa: CASSAIPPRETGNTIYF
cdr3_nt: TGTGCCAGCAGTGCTATCCCCCCCCGGGAGACTGGAAACACCATATATTTT

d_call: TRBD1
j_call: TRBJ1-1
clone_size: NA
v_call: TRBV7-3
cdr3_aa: CASSFGQGTEAFF
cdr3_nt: TGTGCCAGCAGCTTCGGACAGGGGACTGAAGCTTTCTTT

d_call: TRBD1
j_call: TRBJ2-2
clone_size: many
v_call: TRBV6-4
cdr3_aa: CASSDGTGVPGELFF
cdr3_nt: TGTGCCAGCAGTGACGGGACAGGGGTTCCCGGGGAGCTGTTTTTT

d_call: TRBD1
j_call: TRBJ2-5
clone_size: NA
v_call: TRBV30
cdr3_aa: CAWSVTGGQETQYF
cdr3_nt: TGTGCCTGGAGTGTTACAGGGGGGCAAGAGACCCAGTACTTC

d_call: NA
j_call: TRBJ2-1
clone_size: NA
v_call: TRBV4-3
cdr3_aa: CASSQDSETYNEQFF
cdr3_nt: TGCGCCAGCAGCCAAGATAGTGAAACATACAATGAGCAGTTCTTC

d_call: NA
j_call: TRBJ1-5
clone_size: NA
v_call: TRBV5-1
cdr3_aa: CASRGAENQPQHF
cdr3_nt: TGCGCCAGCAGGGGGGCGGAGAATCAGCCCCAGCATTTT

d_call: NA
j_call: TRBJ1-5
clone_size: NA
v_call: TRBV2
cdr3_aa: CASGAMQGNQPQHF
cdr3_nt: TGTGCCAGCGGGGCCATGCAGGGGAATCAGCCCCAGCATTTT

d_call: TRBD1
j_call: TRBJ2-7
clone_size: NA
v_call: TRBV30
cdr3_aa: CAWSPKAGTGDVRKYF
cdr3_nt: TGTGCCTGGAGCCCGAAGGCCGGGACAGGGGACGTAAGGAAGTACTTC

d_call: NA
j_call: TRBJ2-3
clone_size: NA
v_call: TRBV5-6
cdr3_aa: CASSLGGSTDTQYF
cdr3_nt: TGTGCCAGCAGCTTGGGTGGTAGCACAGATACGCAGTATTTT

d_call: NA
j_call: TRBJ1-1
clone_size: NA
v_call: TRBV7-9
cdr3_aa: CASSLPGGSNTEAFF
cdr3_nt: TGTGCCAGCAGCTTACCTGGGGGATCGAACACTGAAGCTTTCTTT